This entry lists 17 T cell receptor beta chains sequenced from one sample in a study of vaccination and CD4 T cells after COVID-19. Sequencing of DNA taken from cultured CD4+ T cells relied on the Oncomine TCR Beta short-read assay. TCRdb fed the PCR reads into MiXCR, producing one record per CDR3 protein. The sample carries about 15,000 distinct CDR3 sequences, 65% to 80% recorded once. Treatment: roughly ten-day PBMC culture with coronavirus spike peptide pools or control peptides (ViraFEST assay). Their cognate antigens are unknown. Sequences were obtained from CD4+ T cells from blood, cultured in vitro. Receptors were obtained from a human donor who had recovered from COVID-19.

The chain couples TRBV30 to TRBJ2-7, with TRBD2 matching 7 bases. V lost 1 base, J lost 9 bases, and 6 bases stayed unmatched. The CDR3 is 12 residues long. CDR1 GTSNPN and CDR2 SVGIG come from the germline V gene (reference sequence). The CDR3 spells CAWSGGGEAQYF. The CDR3 region has the DNA TGTGCCTGGAGTGGGGGAGGGGAGGCGCAGTACTTC.

This clonotype was recorded a few times. The chain's CDR3 is CSARLGETQYF. The CDR3 nucleotides are TGCAGTGCTAGGCTAGGAGAGACCCAGTACTTC. The gene calls are TRBV20-1 and TRBJ2-5, with D uncertain. The CDR3 covers 11 residues. Germline assignment: CDR1 DFQATT and CDR2 SNEGSKA (reference sequence). Trimming stripped 3 bases from V and 4 bases from J, with 6 bases between.

This chain uses TRBV7-2 with TRBJ1-6, with D tentatively TRBD1 (5 bases). Trimming took off 2 bases at V and 0 bases at J, with 17 bases between the two ends. The CDR3 runs to 19 residues. The germline gives CDR1 SGHTA, CDR2 FQGNSA. The CDR3 loop reads CASSLRGASVSSYNSPLHF. The DNA of the CDR3 is TGTGCCAGCAGCTTAAGGGGCGCTTCAGTTAGCTCCTATAATTCACCCCTCCACTTT. The full variable domain, its missing parts supplied by reference TRBV7-2 and TRBJ1-6, is GAGVSQSPSNKVTEKGKDVELRCDPISGHTALYWYRQSLGQGLEFLIYFQGNSAPDKSGLPSDRFSAERTGGSVSTLTIQRTQQEDSAVYLCASSLRGASVSSYNSPLHFGNGTRLTVT.

This clonotype was seen a single time. V is TRBV28 and J is TRBJ2-1; D possibly uses TRBD1 or TRBD2 (5 bases each). The CDR3 is made up of 13 amino acids. V lost 5 bases, J lost 9 bases, and 14 bases lay in between. Germline CDR1 MDHEN, CDR2 SYDVKM. CDR3 residues: CASSPPIGTEQFF. The CDR3 region has the DNA TGTGCCAGCAGTCCCCCCATCGGGACTGAGCAGTTCTTC.

The chain couples TRBV5-6 to TRBJ1-2; D is uncertain. Per the germline V gene, CDR1 is SGHDT and CDR2 is YYEEEE. Trimming took 4 bases from V and 8 from J, leaving 15 bases between them. This CDR3 spans 13 amino acids. The CDR3 bases are TGTGCCAGCAGCCCCACATGGACTACCGGCTACACCTTC. As protein: CASSPTWTTGYTF.

This rearrangement joins TRBV7-8 to TRBJ1-3, with TRBD1 matching over 7 bases. J was trimmed by 0 bases and V by 1 base; bases with no gene match: 3. Germline CDR1 and CDR2: SGHVS and FQNEAQ. The CDR3 length is 16 residues. This CDR3 is CASSLVNRGSGNTIYF. CDR3 DNA sequence: TGTGCCAGCAGCTTAGTCAACAGGGGCTCTGGAAACACCATATATTTT.

This chain joins TRBV24-1 and TRBJ1-4; 7 bases match TRBD1. J gave up 12 bases and V 3 bases, and 9 bases lay outside the gene matches. The CDR3 runs to 14 residues. Germline V CDR1 and CDR2: KGHDR, SFDVKD. CDR3 residues: CATSDPNNDRELFF. As DNA, the CDR3 is TGTGCCACCAGTGATCCCAACAATGACAGGGAACTGTTTTTT.

This sequence joins TRBV12-3 or TRBV12-4 and TRBJ1-5; 7 bases line up with TRBD1. V lost 6 bases to trimming and J lost 10 bases; unmatched junction nucleotides: 9. CDR3 length equals 13 residues. DNA of the CDR3: TGTGCCAGCAGCGTGACAGGGTGGGGACCCCAGCATTTT. This encodes CASSVTGWGPQHF.

This clonotype has only a few counts. As DNA, the CDR3 is TGTGCCAGCAGTTACAAATCGGCAGGGGGCTTTCTACCTGGCTACACCTTC. This encodes CASSYKSAGGFLPGYTF. The chain carries TRBV6-2 or TRBV6-3 and TRBJ1-2; TRBD1 matches 8 bases. V trimming: 2 bases; J trimming: 7 bases; junction bases outside the gene matches: 15. The V gene's germline CDR1 is MNHEY and CDR2 SVGEGT. The CDR3 sequence is 17 residues long.

This clonotype was seen just once. The chain recombines TRBV20-1 with TRBJ1-1; 10 bases align to TRBD1. The CDR3 loop spans 17 amino acids. After removal of 6 bases from V and 1 base from J, the junction contained 14 bases not matched to a gene. Germline values: CDR1 DFQATT, CDR2 SNEGSKA (reference sequence). Here the CDR3 reads CSATRPGQGRGNTEAFF. DNA of the CDR3: TGCAGTGCCACCCGGCCGGGACAGGGGAGGGGGAACACTGAAGCTTTCTTT.

V and J are TRBV6-2 or TRBV6-3 and TRBJ1-5; D gene uncertain. Germline CDR1 reads MNHEY; CDR2 reads SVGEGT. CDR3 length: 12 residues. V was shortened by 6 bases and J by 7 bases, with 10 bases between the two germline ends. CDR3 protein: CASRGRGQPQHF. The CDR3 nucleotides are TGTGCCAGCAGAGGGCGCGGCCAGCCCCAGCATTTT.

The genes are TRBV19 and TRBJ2-1; tentatively, D is TRBD1 or TRBD2 (5 bases each). The germline CDR1 and CDR2 sequences are LNHDA and SQIVND (reference sequence). V lost 3 bases to trimming and J lost 4 bases, with 19 bases between them. This CDR3 has 17 amino acids. CDR3 region: CASSMPRGQGLYNEQFF. DNA for the CDR3: TGTGCCAGTAGTATGCCGCGCGGGCAGGGCTTGTACAATGAGCAGTTCTTC.

This clonotype occurred a few times. The chain carries TRBV19 and TRBJ1-5; 9 bases line up with TRBD1. The CDR3 contains 15 residues. Germline CDR1 LNHDA, CDR2 SQIVND (reference sequence). V lost 6 bases to trimming and J lost 4 bases; unmatched junction nucleotides: 7. Here the CDR3 reads CASRPPGQGNQPQHF. In DNA form, the CDR3 reads TGTGCCAGTAGGCCCCCGGGACAGGGTAATCAGCCCCAGCATTTT.

The V gene is TRBV11-2, the J gene TRBJ1-1; no firm D call. Germline V gene data show CDR1 as SGHAT and CDR2 as FQNNGV. The CDR3 loop spans 13 amino acids. V was pared by 6 bases and J by 6 bases, with 14 bases between. This CDR3 reads CASSLLTGAEAFF. In DNA form, the CDR3 reads TGTGCCAGCAGTTTATTAACCGGGGCTGAAGCTTTCTTT.

The chain is built from TRBV20-1 and TRBJ1-2; D is uncertain. The CDR3 extends over 14 amino acids. Per germline, CDR1 DFQATT and CDR2 SNEGSKA (reference sequence). V dropped 6 bases and J dropped 0 bases, with 14 bases sitting between them. The DNA for the CDR3 is TGCAGTGCCCAAGACGGTTATACTAACTATGGCTACACCTTC. Translation gives CSAQDGYTNYGYTF.

This clonotype has more than one count but fewer than ten. This rearrangement joins TRBV27 to TRBJ1-2; D is unresolved. V lost 5 bases, J lost 0 bases, and 7 bases lay in between. This CDR3 comprises 13 residues. Per germline, CDR1 MNHEY and CDR2 SMNVEV (reference sequence). CDR3 DNA: TGTGCCAGCAGTCCAAAACCTAACTATGGCTACACCTTC. Amino acid sequence: CASSPKPNYGYTF.

By sample fraction, this clonotype is medium-sized (0.01 to 0.1%). This chain joins TRBV28 and TRBJ1-5; D perhaps matches TRBD1 (6 bases). The germline V gene has CDR1 MDHEN and CDR2 SYDVKM. This CDR3 spans 11 amino acids. The CDR3 DNA reads TGTGCATGTGGGGGCGGACAGCCCCAGCATTTT. It encodes CACGGGQPQHF.